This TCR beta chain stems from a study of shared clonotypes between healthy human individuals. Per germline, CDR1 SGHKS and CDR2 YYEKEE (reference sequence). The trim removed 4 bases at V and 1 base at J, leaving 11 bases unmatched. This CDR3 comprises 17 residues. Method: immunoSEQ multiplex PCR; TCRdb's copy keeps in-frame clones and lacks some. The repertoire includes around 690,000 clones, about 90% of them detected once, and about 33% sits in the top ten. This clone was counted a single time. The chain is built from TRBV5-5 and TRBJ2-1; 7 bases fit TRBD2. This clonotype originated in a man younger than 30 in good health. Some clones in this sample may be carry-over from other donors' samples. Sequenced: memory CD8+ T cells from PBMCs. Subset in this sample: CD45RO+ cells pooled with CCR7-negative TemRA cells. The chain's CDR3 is CASSPHGAGTSYNEQFF. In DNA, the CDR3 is TGTGCCAGCAGCCCCCATGGAGCGGGAACTTCCTACAATGAGCAGTTCTTC.